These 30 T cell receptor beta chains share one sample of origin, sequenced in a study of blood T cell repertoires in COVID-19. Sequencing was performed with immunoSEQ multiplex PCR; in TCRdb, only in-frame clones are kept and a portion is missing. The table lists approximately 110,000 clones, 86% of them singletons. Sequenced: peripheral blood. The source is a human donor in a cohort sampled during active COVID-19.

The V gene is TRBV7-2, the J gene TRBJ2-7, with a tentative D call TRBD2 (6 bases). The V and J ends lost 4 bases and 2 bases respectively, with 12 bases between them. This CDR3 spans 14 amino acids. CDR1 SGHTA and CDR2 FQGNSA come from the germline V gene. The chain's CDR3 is CASSSDSGPYEQYF. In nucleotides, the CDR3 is TGTGCCAGCAGCTCGGATAGCGGACCCTACGAGCAGTACTTC.

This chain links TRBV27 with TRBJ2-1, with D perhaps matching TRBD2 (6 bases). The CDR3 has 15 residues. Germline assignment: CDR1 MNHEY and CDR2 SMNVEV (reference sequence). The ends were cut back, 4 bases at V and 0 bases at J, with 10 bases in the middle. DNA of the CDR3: TGTGCCAGCAGTTCCAATAGCGGCTCCTACAATGAGCAGTTCTTC. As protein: CASSSNSGSYNEQFF.

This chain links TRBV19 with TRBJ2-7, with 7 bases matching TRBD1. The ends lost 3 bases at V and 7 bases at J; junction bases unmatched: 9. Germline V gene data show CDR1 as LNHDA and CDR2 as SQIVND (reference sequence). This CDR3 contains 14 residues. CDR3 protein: CASSIGQGVGEQYF. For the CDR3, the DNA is TGTGCCAGTAGTATTGGGCAGGGGGTGGGGGAGCAGTACTTC.

The CDR3 here is CASSQDGRCRAFF. The CDR3 DNA follows: TGCGCCAGCAGTCAAGACGGCAGGTGCAGAGCTTTCTTT. The chain joins TRBV23-1 to TRBJ1-1; D not certain. TRBV23-1 is marked as an open reading frame, function uncertain. This CDR3 spans 13 amino acids. V lost 2 bases and J 10 bases, leaving 14 bases between the germline ends.

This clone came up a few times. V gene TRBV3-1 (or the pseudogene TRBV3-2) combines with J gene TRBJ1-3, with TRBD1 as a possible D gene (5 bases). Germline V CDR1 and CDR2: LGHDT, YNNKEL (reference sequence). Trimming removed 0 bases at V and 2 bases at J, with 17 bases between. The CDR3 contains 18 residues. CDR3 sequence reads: CASSQEMEGGETGNTIYF. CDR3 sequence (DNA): TGTGCCAGCAGCCAAGAGATGGAGGGAGGGGAGACTGGAAACACCATATATTTT.

As DNA, the CDR3 is TGTGCCAGCTCACCAACAGATATGAACACTGAAGCTTTCTTT. It codes for CASSPTDMNTEAFF. The chain links TRBV18 to TRBJ1-1, with unresolved D. Germline V gene sequence: CDR1 KGHSH, CDR2 LQKENI. This CDR3 comprises 14 residues. Trimming shortened V by 2 bases and J by 0 bases, and 7 bases separated the two germline ends.

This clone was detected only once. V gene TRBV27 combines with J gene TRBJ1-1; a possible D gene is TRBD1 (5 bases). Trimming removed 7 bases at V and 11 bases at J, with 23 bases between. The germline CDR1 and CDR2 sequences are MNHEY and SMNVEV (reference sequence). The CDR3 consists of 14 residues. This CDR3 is CASNTARTNSGAFF. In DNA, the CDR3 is TGTGCCAGCAATACGGCCCGGACAAACTCCGGGGCTTTCTTT.

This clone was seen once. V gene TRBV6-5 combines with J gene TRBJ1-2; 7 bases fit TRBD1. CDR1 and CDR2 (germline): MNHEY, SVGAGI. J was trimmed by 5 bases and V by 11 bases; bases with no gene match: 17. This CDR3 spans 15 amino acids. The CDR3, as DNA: TGTGCCTCGCGGTATTATGGACAGGTGATTTATGGCTACACCTTC. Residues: CASRYYGQVIYGYTF.

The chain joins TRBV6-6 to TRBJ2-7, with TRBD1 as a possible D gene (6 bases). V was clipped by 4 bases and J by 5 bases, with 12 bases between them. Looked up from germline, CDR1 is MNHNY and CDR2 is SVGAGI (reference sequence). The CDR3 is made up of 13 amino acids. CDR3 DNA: TGTGCCAGCAGTTCACAGGGTCAGAACGAGCAGTACTTC. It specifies CASSSQGQNEQYF.

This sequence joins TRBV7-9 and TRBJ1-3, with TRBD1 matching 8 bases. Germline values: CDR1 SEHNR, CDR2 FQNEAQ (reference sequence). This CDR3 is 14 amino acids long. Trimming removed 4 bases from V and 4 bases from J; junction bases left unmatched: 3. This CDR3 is CASSWTGSGNTIYF. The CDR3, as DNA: TGTGCCAGCAGCTGGACAGGGTCAGGAAACACCATATATTTT.

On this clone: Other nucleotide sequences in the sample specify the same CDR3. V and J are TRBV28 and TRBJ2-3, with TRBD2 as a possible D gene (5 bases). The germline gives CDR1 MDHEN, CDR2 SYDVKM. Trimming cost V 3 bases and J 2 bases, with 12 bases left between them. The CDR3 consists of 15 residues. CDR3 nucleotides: TGTGCCAGCAGTTTGCCCAGCGGTCTCACAGATACGCAGTATTTT. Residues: CASSLPSGLTDTQYF.

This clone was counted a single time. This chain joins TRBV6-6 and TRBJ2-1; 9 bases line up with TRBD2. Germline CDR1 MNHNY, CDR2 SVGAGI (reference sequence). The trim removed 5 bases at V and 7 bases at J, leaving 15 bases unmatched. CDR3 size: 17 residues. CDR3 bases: TGTGCCAGCAGTCTCCCCTTGGGGCGGGAGGGCCCGAATGAGCAGTTCTTC. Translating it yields CASSLPLGREGPNEQFF.

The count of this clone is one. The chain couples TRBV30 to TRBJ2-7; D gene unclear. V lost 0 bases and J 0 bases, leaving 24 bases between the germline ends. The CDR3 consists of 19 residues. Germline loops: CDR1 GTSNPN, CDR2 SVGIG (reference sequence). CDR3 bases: TGTGCCTGGAGTGTAAGCCCCCTGAACCCACTCTCTAGCTCCTACGAGCAGTACTTC. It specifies CAWSVSPLNPLSSSYEQYF.

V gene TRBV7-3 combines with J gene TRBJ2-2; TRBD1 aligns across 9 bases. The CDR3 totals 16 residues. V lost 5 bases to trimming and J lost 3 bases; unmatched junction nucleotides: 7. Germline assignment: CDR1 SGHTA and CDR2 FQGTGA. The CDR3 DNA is TGTGCCAGCAGCCCTGGACAGGGGCGGTACACCGGGGAGCTGTTTTTT. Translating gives CASSPGQGRYTGELFF.

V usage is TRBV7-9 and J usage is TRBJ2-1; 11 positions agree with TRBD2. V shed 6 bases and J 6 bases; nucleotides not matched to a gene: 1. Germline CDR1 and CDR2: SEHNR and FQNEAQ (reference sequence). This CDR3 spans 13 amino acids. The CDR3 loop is CASRGTSGNEQFF. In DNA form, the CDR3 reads TGTGCCAGCAGGGGGACTAGCGGCAATGAGCAGTTCTTC.

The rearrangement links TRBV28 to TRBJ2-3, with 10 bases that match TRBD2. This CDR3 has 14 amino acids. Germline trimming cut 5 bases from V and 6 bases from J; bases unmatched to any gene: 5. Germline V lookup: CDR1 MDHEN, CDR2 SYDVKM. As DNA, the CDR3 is TGTGCCAGCAGTCTAGCGGGAGCGGCGGATACGCAGTATTTT. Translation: CASSLAGAADTQYF.

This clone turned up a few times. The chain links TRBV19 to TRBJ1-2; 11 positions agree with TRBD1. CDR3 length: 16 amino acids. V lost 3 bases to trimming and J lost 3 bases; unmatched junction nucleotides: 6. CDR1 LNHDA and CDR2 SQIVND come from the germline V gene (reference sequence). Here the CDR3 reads CASSIPWGQGDYGYTF. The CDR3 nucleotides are TGTGCCAGTAGTATCCCCTGGGGACAGGGGGACTATGGCTACACCTTC.

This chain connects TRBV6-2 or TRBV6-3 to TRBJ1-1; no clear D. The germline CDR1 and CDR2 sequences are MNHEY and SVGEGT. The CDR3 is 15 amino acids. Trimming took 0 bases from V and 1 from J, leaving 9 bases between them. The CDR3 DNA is TGTGCCAGCAGTTACTCGATTACAGAGAACACTGAAGCTTTCTTT. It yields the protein CASSYSITENTEAFF.

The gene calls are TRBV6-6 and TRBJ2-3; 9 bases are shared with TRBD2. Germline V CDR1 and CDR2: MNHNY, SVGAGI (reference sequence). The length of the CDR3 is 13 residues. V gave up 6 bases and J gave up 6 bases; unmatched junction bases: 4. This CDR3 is CASRLAGEDTQYF. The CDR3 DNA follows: TGTGCCAGCAGGTTAGCGGGAGAGGATACGCAGTATTTT.

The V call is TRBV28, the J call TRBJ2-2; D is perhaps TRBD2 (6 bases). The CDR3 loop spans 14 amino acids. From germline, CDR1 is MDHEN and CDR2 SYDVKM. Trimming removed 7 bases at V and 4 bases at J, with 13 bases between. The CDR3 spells CASTLLAPTGELFF. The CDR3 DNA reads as TGTGCCAGCACCCTTCTAGCGCCCACCGGGGAGCTGTTTTTT.

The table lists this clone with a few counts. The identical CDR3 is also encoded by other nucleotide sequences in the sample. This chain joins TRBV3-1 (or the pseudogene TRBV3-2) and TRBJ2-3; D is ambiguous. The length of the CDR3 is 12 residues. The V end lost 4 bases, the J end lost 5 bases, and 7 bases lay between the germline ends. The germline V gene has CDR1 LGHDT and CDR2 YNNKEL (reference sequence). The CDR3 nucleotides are TGTGCCAGCAGCCCCACTCGAGATACGCAGTATTTT. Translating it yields CASSPTRDTQYF.

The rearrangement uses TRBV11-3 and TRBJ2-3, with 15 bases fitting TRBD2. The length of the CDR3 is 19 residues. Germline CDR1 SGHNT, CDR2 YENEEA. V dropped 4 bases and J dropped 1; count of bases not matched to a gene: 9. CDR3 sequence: CASSSRTSGRGGGTDTQYF. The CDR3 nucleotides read TGTGCCAGCAGCTCACGGACTAGCGGGAGGGGTGGGGGCACAGATACGCAGTATTTT.

The CDR3 region is CASSISGRATGELFF. CDR3 in DNA: TGTGCCAGTAGTATAAGCGGGAGGGCCACCGGGGAGCTGTTTTTT. This sequence joins TRBV19 and TRBJ2-2; 10 positions match TRBD2. This CDR3 has 15 residues. V shed 2 bases and J 4 bases; nucleotides not matched to a gene: 1. Germline CDR1 and CDR2: LNHDA and SQIVND (reference sequence).

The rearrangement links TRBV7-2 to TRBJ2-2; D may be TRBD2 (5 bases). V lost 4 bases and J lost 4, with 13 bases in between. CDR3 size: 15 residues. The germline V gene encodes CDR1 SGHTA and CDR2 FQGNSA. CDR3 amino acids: CASSSLLAVTGELFF. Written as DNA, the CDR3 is TGTGCCAGCAGCTCTCTGCTAGCCGTCACCGGGGAGCTGTTTTTT.

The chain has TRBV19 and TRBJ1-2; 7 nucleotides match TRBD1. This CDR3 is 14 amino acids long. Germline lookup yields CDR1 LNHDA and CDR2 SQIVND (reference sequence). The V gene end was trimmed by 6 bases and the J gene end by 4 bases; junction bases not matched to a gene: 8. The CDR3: CASSQRRGPYGYTF. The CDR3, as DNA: TGTGCCAGTAGCCAACGGAGGGGGCCCTATGGCTACACCTTC.

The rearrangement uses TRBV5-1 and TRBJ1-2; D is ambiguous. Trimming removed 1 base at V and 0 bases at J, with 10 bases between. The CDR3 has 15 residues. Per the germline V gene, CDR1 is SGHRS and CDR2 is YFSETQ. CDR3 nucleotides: TGCGCCAGCAGCTTGAATGTTGGAGCTAACTATGGCTACACCTTC. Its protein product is CASSLNVGANYGYTF.

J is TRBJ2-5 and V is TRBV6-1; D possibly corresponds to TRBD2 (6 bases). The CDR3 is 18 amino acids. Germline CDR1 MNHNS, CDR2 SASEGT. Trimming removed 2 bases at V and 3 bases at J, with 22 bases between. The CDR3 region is CASSERLYGGPSEETQYF. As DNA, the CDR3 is TGTGCCAGCAGTGAAAGATTGTATGGAGGGCCCTCTGAAGAGACCCAGTACTTC.

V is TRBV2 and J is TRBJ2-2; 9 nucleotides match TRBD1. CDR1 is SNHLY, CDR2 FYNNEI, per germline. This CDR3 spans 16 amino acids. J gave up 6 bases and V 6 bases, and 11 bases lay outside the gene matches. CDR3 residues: CASRDGTGRFSGELFF. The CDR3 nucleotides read TGTGCCAGCAGAGACGGGACAGGGAGATTTTCCGGGGAGCTGTTTTTT.

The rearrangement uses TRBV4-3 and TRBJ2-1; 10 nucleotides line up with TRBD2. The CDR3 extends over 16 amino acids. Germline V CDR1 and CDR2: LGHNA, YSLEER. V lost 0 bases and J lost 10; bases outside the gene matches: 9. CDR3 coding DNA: TGCGCCAGCAGCCAAGATCACAGCGGGAGGGCCTTGGAGCAGTTCTTC. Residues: CASSQDHSGRALEQFF.

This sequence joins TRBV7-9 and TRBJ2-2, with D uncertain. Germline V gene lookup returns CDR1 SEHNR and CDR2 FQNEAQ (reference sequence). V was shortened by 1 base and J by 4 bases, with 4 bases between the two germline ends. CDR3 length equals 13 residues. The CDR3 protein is CASSLDSTGELFF. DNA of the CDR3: TGTGCCAGCAGCTTAGATAGCACCGGGGAGCTGTTTTTT.